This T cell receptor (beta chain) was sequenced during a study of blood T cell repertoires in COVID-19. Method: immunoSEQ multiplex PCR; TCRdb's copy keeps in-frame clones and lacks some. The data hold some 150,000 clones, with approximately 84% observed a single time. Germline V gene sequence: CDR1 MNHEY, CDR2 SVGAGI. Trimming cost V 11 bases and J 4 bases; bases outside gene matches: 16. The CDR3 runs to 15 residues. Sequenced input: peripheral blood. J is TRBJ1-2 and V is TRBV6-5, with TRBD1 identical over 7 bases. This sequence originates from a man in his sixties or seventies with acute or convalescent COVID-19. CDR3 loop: CALMENPRDSYGYTF. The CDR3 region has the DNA TGTGCCCTCATGGAGAACCCCCGGGACAGCTATGGCTACACCTTC.